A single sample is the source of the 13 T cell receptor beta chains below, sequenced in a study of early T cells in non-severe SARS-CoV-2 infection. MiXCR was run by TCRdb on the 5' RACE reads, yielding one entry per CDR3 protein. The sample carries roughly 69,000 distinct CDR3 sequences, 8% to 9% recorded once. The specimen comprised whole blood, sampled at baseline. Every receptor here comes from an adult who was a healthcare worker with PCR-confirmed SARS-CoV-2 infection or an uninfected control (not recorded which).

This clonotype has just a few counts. CDR3: CASSRSPSYEQYF. The CDR3 DNA is TGTGCCAGCTCAAGGTCCCCTTCCTACGAGCAGTACTTC. The rearrangement links TRBV12-3 or TRBV12-4 to TRBJ2-7; D is uncertain. This CDR3 has 13 residues. Trimming pared 8 bases from V and 1 base from J, leaving 12 bases between.

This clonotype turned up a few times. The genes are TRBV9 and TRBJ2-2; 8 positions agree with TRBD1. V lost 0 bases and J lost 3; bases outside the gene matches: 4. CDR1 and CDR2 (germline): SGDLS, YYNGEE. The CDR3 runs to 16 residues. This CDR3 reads CASSVARGLDTGELFF. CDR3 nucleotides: TGTGCCAGCAGCGTAGCCAGGGGGCTCGACACCGGGGAGCTGTTTTTT.

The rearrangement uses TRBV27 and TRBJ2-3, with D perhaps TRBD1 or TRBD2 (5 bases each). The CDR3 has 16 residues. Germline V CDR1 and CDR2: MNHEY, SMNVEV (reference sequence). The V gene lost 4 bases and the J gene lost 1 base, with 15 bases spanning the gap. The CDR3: CASSSPGTLGTDTQYF. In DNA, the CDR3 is TGTGCCAGCAGTTCCCCCGGGACCCTGGGCACAGATACGCAGTATTTT.

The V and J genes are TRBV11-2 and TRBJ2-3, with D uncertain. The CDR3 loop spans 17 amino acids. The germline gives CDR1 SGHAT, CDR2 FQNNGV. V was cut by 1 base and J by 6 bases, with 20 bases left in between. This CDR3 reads CASSLVKGWYDVDTQYF. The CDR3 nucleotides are TGTGCCAGCAGCTTAGTTAAGGGCTGGTATGATGTGGATACGCAGTATTTT.

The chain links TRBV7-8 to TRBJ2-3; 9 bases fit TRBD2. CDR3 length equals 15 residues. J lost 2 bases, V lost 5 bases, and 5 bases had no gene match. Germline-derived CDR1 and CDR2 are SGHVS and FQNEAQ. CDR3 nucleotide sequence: TGTGCCAGCAGCCTCCTAGCGGGATCCACAGATACGCAGTATTTT. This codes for CASSLLAGSTDTQYF.

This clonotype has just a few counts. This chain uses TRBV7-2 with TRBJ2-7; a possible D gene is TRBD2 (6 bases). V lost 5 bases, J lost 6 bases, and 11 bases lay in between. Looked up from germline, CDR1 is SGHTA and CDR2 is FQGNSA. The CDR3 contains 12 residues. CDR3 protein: CASSPPGLEQYF. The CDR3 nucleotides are TGTGCCAGCAGCCCACCGGGACTCGAGCAGTACTTC.

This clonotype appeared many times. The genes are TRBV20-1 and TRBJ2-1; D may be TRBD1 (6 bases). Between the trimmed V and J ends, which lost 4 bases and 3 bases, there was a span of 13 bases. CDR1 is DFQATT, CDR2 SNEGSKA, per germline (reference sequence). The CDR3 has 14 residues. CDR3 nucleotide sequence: TGCAGTGCTACAGGGGACATAGGCTACAATGAGCAGTTCTTC. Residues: CSATGDIGYNEQFF.

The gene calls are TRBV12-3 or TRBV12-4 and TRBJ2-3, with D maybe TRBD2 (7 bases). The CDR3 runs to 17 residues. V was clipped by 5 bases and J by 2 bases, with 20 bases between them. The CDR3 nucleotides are TGTGCCAGCAGTCCCGGCGGGGGCTACCGGGCCACAGATACGCAGTATTTT. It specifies CASSPGGGYRATDTQYF.

The CDR3 DNA reads TGTGCCAGCAGCCCGAAAGCTGGCACAGATACGCAGTATTTT. Protein sequence: CASSPKAGTDTQYF. The chain joins TRBV7-6 to TRBJ2-3; no reliable D call. Trimming cost V 5 bases and J 1 base, with 10 bases left between them. The CDR3 contains 14 residues. The germline V gene has CDR1 SGHVS and CDR2 FNYEAQ.

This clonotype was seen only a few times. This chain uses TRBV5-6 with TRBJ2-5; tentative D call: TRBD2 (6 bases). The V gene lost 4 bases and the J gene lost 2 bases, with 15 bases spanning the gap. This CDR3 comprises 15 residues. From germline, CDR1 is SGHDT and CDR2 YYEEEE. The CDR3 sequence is CASSGNGGIQETQYF. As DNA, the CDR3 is TGTGCCAGCAGCGGTAACGGCGGGATACAAGAGACCCAGTACTTC.

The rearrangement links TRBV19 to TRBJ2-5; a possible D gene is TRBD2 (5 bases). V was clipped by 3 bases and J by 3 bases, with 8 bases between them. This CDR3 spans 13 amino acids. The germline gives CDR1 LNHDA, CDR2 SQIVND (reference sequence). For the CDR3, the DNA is TGTGCCAGTAGTATTGGTAGCGAAGAGACCCAGTACTTC. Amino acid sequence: CASSIGSEETQYF. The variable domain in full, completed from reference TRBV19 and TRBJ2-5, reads DGGITQSPKYLFRKEGQNVTLSCEQNLNHDAMYWYRQDPGQGLRLIYYSQIVNDFQKGDIAEGYSVSREKKESFPLTVTSAQKNPTAFYLCASSIGSEETQYFGPGTRLLVL.

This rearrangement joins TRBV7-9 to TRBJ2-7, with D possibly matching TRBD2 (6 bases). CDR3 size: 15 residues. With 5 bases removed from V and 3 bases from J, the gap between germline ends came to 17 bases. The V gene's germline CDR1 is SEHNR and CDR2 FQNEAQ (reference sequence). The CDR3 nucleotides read TGTGCCAGCAGCCCCTTCAGCGGGCCCGGCTACGAGCAGTACTTC. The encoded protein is CASSPFSGPGYEQYF.

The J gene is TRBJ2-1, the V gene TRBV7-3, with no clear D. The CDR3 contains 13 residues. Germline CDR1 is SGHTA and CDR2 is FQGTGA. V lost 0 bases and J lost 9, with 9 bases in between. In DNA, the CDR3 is TGTGCCAGCAGCTTAACAGCACCTGCTGAGCAGTTCTTC. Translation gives CASSLTAPAEQFF.